This T cell receptor beta chain originates from a study of early T cells in non-severe SARS-CoV-2 infection. In germline, CDR1 is SNHLY, CDR2 FYNNEI. This CDR3 comprises 13 residues. V shed 9 bases, J shed 3 bases, and the junction held 4 bases outside the gene matches. Researchers attached unique molecular identifiers to individual cDNA molecules. TCRdb re-analysed the 5' RACE reads in MiXCR, keeping a single row per CDR3 protein. Among under 90,000 distinct CDR3 sequences listed, roughly 13% were seen once. The chain links TRBV2 to TRBJ2-2; 7 bases fit TRBD1. The clonotype originates from an adult who was a healthcare worker with PCR-confirmed SARS-CoV-2 infection or an uninfected control (not recorded which). The source material was whole blood. The CDR3 reads CASKGQYTGELFF. The CDR3 nucleotides are TGTGCCAGTAAGGGACAGTACACCGGGGAGCTGTTTTTT. Looking up the rest from reference TRBV2 and TRBJ2-2 gives the full variable domain: EPEVTQTPSHQVTQMGQEVILRCVPISNHLYFYWYRQILGQKVEFLVSFYNNEISEKSEIFDDQFSVERPDGSNFTLKIRSTKLEDSAMYFCASKGQYTGELFFGEGSRLTVL.